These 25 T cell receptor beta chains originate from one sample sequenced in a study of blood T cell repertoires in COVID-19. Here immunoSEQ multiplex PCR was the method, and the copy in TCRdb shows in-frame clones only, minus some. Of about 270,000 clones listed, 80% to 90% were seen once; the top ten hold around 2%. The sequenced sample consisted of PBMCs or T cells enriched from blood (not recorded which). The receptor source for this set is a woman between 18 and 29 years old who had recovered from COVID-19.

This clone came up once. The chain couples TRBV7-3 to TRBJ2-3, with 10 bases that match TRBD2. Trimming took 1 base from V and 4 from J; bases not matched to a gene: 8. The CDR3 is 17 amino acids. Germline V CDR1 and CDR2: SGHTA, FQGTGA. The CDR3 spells CASSLIWTSGNPDTQYF. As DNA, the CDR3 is TGTGCCAGCAGCTTAATCTGGACTAGCGGCAATCCAGATACGCAGTATTTT.

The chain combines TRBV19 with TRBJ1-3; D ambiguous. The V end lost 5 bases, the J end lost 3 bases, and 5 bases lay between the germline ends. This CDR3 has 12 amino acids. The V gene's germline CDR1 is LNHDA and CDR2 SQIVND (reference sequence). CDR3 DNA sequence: TGTGCCAGTAGTTTCAATGGAAACACCATATATTTT. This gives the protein CASSFNGNTIYF.

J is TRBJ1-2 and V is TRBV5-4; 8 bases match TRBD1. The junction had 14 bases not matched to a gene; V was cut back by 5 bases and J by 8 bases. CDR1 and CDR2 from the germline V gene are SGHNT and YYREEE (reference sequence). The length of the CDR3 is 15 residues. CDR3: CASRIGTGPIWGYTF. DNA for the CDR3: TGTGCCAGCAGAATCGGGACAGGCCCGATCTGGGGCTACACCTTC. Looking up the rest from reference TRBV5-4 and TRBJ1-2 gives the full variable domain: ETGVTQSPTHLIKTRGQQVTLRCSSQSGHNTVSWYQQALGQGPQFIFQYYREEENGRGNFPPRFSGLQFPNYSSELNVNALELDDSALYLCASRIGTGPIWGYTFGSGTRLTVV.

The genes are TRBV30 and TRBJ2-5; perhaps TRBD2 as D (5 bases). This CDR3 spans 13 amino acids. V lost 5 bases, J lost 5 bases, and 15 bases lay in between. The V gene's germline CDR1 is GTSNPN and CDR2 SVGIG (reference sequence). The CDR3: CAWEDGLWETQYF. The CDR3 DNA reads TGTGCCTGGGAAGATGGACTTTGGGAGACCCAGTACTTC.

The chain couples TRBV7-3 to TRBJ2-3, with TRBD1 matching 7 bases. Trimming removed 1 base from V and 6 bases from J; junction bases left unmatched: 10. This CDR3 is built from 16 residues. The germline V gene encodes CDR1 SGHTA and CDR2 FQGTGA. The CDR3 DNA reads TGTGCCAGCAGCTTAAGAGGGGGCGCAGGTCCTGATACGCAGTATTTT. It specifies CASSLRGGAGPDTQYF.

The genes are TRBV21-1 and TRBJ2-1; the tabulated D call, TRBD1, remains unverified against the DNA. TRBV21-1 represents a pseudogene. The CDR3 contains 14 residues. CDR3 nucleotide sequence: TGTGCCAGCAGCCCAGAATGGCCCTACAATGAGCAGTTCTTC. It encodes CASSPEWPYNEQFF.

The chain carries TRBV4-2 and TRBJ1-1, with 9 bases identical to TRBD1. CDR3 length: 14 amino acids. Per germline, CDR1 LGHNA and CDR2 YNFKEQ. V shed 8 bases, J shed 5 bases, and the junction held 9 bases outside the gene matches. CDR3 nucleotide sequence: TGTGCCAGCGAAACCGGGACAGGGAATACTGAAGCTTTCTTT. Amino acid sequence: CASETGTGNTEAFF.

CDR3 in amino acids: CASRPGAGSGSYEQYF. The DNA of the CDR3 is TGTGCCAGTAGACCGGGAGCGGGGTCAGGGTCCTACGAGCAGTACTTC. The rearrangement uses TRBV19 and TRBJ2-7; 7 positions match TRBD2. There are 16 residues in the CDR3. The V gene end was trimmed by 6 bases and the J gene end by 1 base; junction bases not matched to a gene: 12. CDR1 is LNHDA and CDR2 is SQIVND in the germline V gene (reference sequence).

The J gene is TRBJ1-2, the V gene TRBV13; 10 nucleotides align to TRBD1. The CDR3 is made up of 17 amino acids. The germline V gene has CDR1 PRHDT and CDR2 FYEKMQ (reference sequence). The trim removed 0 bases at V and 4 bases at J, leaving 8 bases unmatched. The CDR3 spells CASSLGSLTGGSYGYTF. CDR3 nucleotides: TGTGCCAGCAGCTTAGGGTCCTTGACAGGGGGCAGCTATGGCTACACCTTC.

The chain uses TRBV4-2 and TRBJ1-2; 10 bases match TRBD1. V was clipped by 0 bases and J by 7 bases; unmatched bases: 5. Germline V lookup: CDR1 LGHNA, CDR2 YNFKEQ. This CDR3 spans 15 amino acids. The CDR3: CASSQEGTGVVGYTF. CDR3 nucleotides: TGTGCCAGCAGCCAAGAAGGGACAGGGGTTGTTGGCTACACCTTC.

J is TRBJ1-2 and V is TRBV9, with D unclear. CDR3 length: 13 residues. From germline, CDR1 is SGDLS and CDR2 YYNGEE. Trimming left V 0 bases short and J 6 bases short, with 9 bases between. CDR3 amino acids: CASSVGPGNGYTF. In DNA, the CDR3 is TGTGCCAGCAGCGTAGGACCGGGGAATGGCTACACCTTC.

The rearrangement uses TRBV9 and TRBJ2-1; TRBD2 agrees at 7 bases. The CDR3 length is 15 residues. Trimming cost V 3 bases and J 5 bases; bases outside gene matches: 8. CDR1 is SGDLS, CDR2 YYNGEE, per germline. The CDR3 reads CASSAHGGLNNEQFF. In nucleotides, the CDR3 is TGTGCCAGCAGCGCACACGGGGGGTTGAACAATGAGCAGTTCTTC.

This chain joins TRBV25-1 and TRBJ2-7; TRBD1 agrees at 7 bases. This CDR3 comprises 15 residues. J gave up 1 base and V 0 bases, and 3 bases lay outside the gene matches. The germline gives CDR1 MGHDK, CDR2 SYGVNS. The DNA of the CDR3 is TGTGCCAGCAGTGAATATATGGGACAGTCCTACGAGCAGTACTTC. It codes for CASSEYMGQSYEQYF.

The CDR3 here is CSAADRMGAFF. The CDR3 region has the DNA TGCAGCGCCGCGGACAGGATGGGAGCTTTCTTT. The rearrangement joins TRBV29-1 to TRBJ1-1; 7 bases map to TRBD1. Germline lookup yields CDR1 SQVTM and CDR2 ANQGSEA. CDR3 length: 11 residues. Trimming removed 7 bases from V and 10 bases from J; junction bases left unmatched: 9.

CDR3 DNA sequence: TGTGCCAGCAGCCCGGACAGCAACTCCTACAATGAGCAGTTCTTC. Its translation: CASSPDSNSYNEQFF. This chain joins TRBV6-5 and TRBJ2-1, with D perhaps matching TRBD1 (6 bases). Trimming shortened V by 6 bases and J by 0 bases, and 12 bases separated the two germline ends. The CDR3 loop spans 15 amino acids. Germline CDR1 is MNHEY and CDR2 is SVGAGI.

In DNA, the CDR3 is TGTGCCAGCAGTTTATTGGGACTAGCGGGGGCGAGCTCCTACAATGAGCAGTTCTTC. Translation: CASSLLGLAGASSYNEQFF. This rearrangement joins TRBV27 to TRBJ2-1, with TRBD2 matching over 14 bases. Germline CDR1 reads MNHEY; CDR2 reads SMNVEV (reference sequence). The CDR3 has 19 residues. The V gene end was trimmed by 1 base and the J gene end by 0 bases; junction bases not matched to a gene: 5.

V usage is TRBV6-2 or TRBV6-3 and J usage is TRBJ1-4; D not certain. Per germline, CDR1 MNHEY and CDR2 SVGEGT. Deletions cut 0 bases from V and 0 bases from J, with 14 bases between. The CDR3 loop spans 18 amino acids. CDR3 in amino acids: CASSYSTPNRATNEKLFF. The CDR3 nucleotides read TGTGCCAGCAGTTACTCTACGCCTAACAGAGCAACTAATGAAAAACTGTTTTTT.

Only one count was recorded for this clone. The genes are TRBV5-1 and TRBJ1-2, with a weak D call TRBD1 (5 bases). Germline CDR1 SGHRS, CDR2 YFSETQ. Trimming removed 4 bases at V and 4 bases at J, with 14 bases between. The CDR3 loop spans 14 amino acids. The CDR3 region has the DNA TGCGCCAGCAGCGGGCCCGGAGGGGCCTATGGCTACACCTTC. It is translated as CASSGPGGAYGYTF.

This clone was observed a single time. CDR3 DNA: TGTGCCAGCAGTGAGACCATTCGATCGGGAAGGCAGTATTTT. Translating gives CASSETIRSGRQYF. V usage is TRBV6-1 and J usage is TRBJ2-3; weak D call: TRBD2 (5 bases). Germline V gene lookup returns CDR1 MNHNS and CDR2 SASEGT. Deletions cut 3 bases from V and 11 bases from J, with 18 bases between. This CDR3 has 14 residues.

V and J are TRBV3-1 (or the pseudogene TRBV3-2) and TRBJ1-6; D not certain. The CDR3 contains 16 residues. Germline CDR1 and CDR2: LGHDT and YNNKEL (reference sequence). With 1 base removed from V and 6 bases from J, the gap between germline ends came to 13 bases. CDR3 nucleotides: TGTGCCAGCAGCCAAGTCCGGAGGGCCCTTAATTCACCCCTCCACTTT. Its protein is CASSQVRRALNSPLHF.

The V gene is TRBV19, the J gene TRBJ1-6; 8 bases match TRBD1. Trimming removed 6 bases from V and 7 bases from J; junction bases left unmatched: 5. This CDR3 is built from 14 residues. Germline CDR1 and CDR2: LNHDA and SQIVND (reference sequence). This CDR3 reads CASSQGTGNSPLHF. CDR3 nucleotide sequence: TGTGCCAGTAGCCAGGGGACAGGCAATTCACCCCTCCACTTT. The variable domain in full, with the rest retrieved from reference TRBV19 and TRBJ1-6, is DGGITQSPKYLFRKEGQNVTLSCEQNLNHDAMYWYRQDPGQGLRLIYYSQIVNDFQKGDIAEGYSVSREKKESFPLTVTSAQKNPTAFYLCASSQGTGNSPLHFGNGTRLTVT.

The CDR3, as DNA: TGTGCCAGCAGCCCAGGGGGCTTGGGGTATGGCTACACCTTC. Translating gives CASSPGGLGYGYTF. The V gene is TRBV5-6, the J gene TRBJ1-2; 8 nucleotides align to TRBD1. With 4 bases clipped from V and 5 bases from J, the junction kept 7 bases outside the gene matches. The CDR3 extends over 14 amino acids. Germline V gene sequence: CDR1 SGHDT, CDR2 YYEEEE.

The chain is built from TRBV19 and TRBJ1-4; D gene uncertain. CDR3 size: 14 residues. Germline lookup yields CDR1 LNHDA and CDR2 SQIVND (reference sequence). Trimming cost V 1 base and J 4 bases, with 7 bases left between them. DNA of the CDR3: TGTGCCAGTAGTATAGGTGGGAGTAATGAAAAACTGTTTTTT. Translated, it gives CASSIGGSNEKLFF.

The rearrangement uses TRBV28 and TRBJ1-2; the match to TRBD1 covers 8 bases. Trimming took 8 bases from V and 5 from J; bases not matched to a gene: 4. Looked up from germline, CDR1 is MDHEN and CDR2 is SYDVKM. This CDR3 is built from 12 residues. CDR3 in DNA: TGTGCCAGCCGGACAGGGAGATATGGCTACACCTTC. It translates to CASRTGRYGYTF.

CDR3 DNA: TGTGCCAGCCGACTCCTCCGGGACAGGGACCCCAACGAGCAGTACTTC. Encoded protein: CASRLLRDRDPNEQYF. The chain is built from TRBV2 and TRBJ2-7; 9 bases are shared with TRBD1. J gave up 5 bases and V 8 bases, and 16 bases lay outside the gene matches. The CDR3 runs to 16 residues. The germline V gene has CDR1 SNHLY and CDR2 FYNNEI.